The 28 T cell receptor beta chains in this list originate from one sample, sequenced in a study of PD-L1 blockade in urothelial cancer. Time point noted: peripheral blood 6 weeks after treatment start. TCRdb's copy holds only in-frame clones and misses some; the assay was immunoSEQ multiplex PCR. The data hold about 43,000 clones, with about 83% observed a single time. The sample in question was PBMCs, obtained around atezolizumab (anti-PD-L1) treatment. Every receptor here comes from a man in his 60s with urothelial cancer.

V is TRBV18 and J is TRBJ1-1, with D possibly matching TRBD1 (5 bases). The V end lost 6 bases, the J end lost 1 base, and 9 bases lay between the germline ends. The length of the CDR3 is 13 residues. Germline CDR1 KGHSH, CDR2 LQKENI. The CDR3 loop is CASSATGNTEAFF. The DNA of the CDR3 is TGTGCCAGCTCGGCCACAGGGAACACTGAAGCTTTCTTT.

V usage is TRBV5-1 and J usage is TRBJ2-7; D may be TRBD1 (7 bases). Trimming shortened V by 0 bases and J by 3 bases, and 13 bases separated the two germline ends. This CDR3 comprises 15 residues. Germline CDR1 SGHRS, CDR2 YFSETQ. CDR3 loop: CASSLGQGGLYEQYF. The CDR3 DNA reads as TGCGCCAGCAGCTTGGGCCAGGGGGGCCTCTACGAGCAGTACTTC.

This chain joins TRBV9 and TRBJ2-5; no firm D call. CDR1 is SGDLS, CDR2 YYNGEE, per germline. There are 14 residues in the CDR3. The V end lost 0 bases, the J end lost 5 bases, and 11 bases lay between the germline ends. The CDR3 spells CASSVDPIAETQYF. DNA of the CDR3: TGTGCCAGCAGCGTAGACCCTATTGCGGAGACCCAGTACTTC.

The gene calls are TRBV2 and TRBJ2-2; a weak D match, TRBD1 (5 bases). V lost 6 bases, J lost 1 base, and 9 bases lay in between. The CDR3 is made up of 14 amino acids. The germline V gene encodes CDR1 SNHLY and CDR2 FYNNEI. The CDR3 reads CASRDSLNTGELFF. In DNA form, the CDR3 reads TGTGCCAGCAGAGACAGTCTGAACACCGGGGAGCTGTTTTTT.

The chain couples TRBV5-1 to TRBJ1-2; D gene unclear. Germline V gives CDR1 SGHRS, CDR2 YFSETQ. The CDR3 runs to 14 residues. Trimming took 4 bases from V and 4 from J, leaving 14 bases between them. This CDR3 reads CASSAIGVGYGYTF. CDR3 in DNA: TGCGCCAGCAGCGCCATCGGGGTTGGCTATGGCTACACCTTC.

This chain links TRBV4-2 with TRBJ2-3; 7 bases are a match to TRBD1. Germline lookup yields CDR1 LGHNA and CDR2 YNFKEQ. Trimming took 1 base from V and 0 from J; bases not matched to a gene: 4. This CDR3 has 16 amino acids. The CDR3 bases are TGTGCCAGCAGCCAAGGACAGGGACCTAGCACAGATACGCAGTATTTT. It codes for CASSQGQGPSTDTQYF.

The chain recombines TRBV2 with TRBJ1-5; D is perhaps TRBD1 (6 bases). The V and J ends lost 3 bases and 7 bases respectively, with 16 bases between them. Germline CDR1 reads SNHLY; CDR2 reads FYNNEI. This CDR3 contains 15 residues. CDR3 amino acids: CASSDFRGTEQPQHF. CDR3 nucleotide sequence: TGTGCCAGCAGTGATTTCAGGGGAACGGAGCAGCCCCAGCATTTT.

The chain recombines TRBV7-3 with TRBJ2-2; D remains ambiguous. V shed 5 bases and J shed 0 bases, with 13 bases lying between them. Germline CDR1 SGHTA, CDR2 FQGTGA. The CDR3 is 16 amino acids. Here the CDR3 DNA reads TGTGCCAGCAGCCCACGTGTAGGAGCGAACACCGGGGAGCTGTTTTTT. It translates to CASSPRVGANTGELFF.

V gene TRBV2 combines with J gene TRBJ2-7; 12 bases map to TRBD2. The CDR3 loop spans 16 amino acids. V shed 6 bases, J shed 7 bases, and the junction held 13 bases outside the gene matches. Germline V gene sequence: CDR1 SNHLY, CDR2 FYNNEI. CDR3 DNA: TGTGCCAGCAGCCCCTCCCTAGCGGGGGGGCCCCGGGAGCAGTACTTC. This translates into CASSPSLAGGPREQYF.

The chain uses TRBV29-1 and TRBJ2-7; D is possibly TRBD1 (6 bases). The germline gives CDR1 SQVTM, CDR2 ANQGSEA. V gave up 5 bases and J gave up 6 bases, with 14 bases separating them. The CDR3 spans 12 residues. The CDR3 DNA is TGCAGCGTTCAGGCAGGGGTGGCCGAGCAGTACTTC. Amino acid sequence: CSVQAGVAEQYF.

This sequence joins TRBV5-1 and TRBJ1-6; the D gene is possibly TRBD1 (6 bases). The CDR3 has 21 residues. V lost 4 bases and J lost 0, with 26 bases in between. Germline loops: CDR1 SGHRS, CDR2 YFSETQ. The CDR3 region has the DNA TGCGCCAGCAGCCCGCTCGGTCCCGGGACACCCTCCAGCTCCTATAATTCACCCCTCCACTTT. Its protein product is CASSPLGPGTPSSSYNSPLHF.

This clone was detected once. V and J are TRBV5-6 and TRBJ2-7; 8 bases align to TRBD1. Per the germline V gene, CDR1 is SGHDT and CDR2 is YYEEEE. This CDR3 is built from 15 residues. The V segment lost 4 bases and the J segment 4 bases; nucleotides outside the gene matches: 10. The CDR3 region is CASSPLGQETYEQYF. CDR3 DNA: TGTGCCAGCAGCCCCTTGGGACAGGAGACATACGAGCAGTACTTC.

The J gene is TRBJ1-6, the V gene TRBV28, with 7 bases matching TRBD1. CDR1 is MDHEN and CDR2 is SYDVKM in the germline V gene. The CDR3 extends over 10 amino acids. The trim removed 5 bases at V and 16 bases at J, leaving 2 bases unmatched. The DNA of the CDR3 is TGTGCCAGCAGTCGGGACAGACTCCACTTT. Its translation is CASSRDRLHF.

The V and J genes are TRBV4-1 and TRBJ2-1; 14 bases match TRBD2. Germline V lookup: CDR1 MGHRA, CDR2 YSYEKL. V lost 3 bases, J lost 6 bases, and 13 bases stayed unmatched. The CDR3 sequence is 19 residues long. CDR3: CASSHAGLAGGPLSNEQFF. DNA for the CDR3: TGCGCCAGCAGCCACGCAGGACTAGCGGGGGGACCATTGAGCAATGAGCAGTTCTTC.

The rearrangement uses TRBV11-2 and TRBJ2-3; no clear D gene. Germline loops: CDR1 SGHAT, CDR2 FQNNGV. The CDR3 consists of 13 residues. Trimming took 3 bases from V and 1 from J, leaving 5 bases between them. In DNA form, the CDR3 reads TGTGCCAGCAGCTTCGTTGGCACAGATACGCAGTATTTT. Its translation is CASSFVGTDTQYF.

This chain connects TRBV10-3 to TRBJ1-2, with 7 nucleotides matching TRBD1. The germline V gene has CDR1 ENHRY and CDR2 SYGVKD. With V trimmed by 6 bases and J by 4 bases, 2 bases remained unmatched. This CDR3 has 12 residues. This CDR3 reads CAISSGGYGYTF. CDR3 coding DNA: TGTGCCATCAGCTCAGGGGGCTATGGCTACACCTTC.

In its sample, this clone was seen once. The chain uses TRBV19 and TRBJ2-7; maybe TRBD1 (6 bases). CDR3 length: 16 residues. Germline CDR1 reads LNHDA; CDR2 reads SQIVND (reference sequence). The V and J ends lost 5 bases and 0 bases respectively, with 17 bases between them. The CDR3 protein is CASSEHSGTLSYEQYF. CDR3 sequence (DNA): TGTGCCAGTAGTGAACATTCCGGGACACTCTCCTACGAGCAGTACTTC.

V gene TRBV30 combines with J gene TRBJ2-3; 14 bases are a match to TRBD2. J gave up 5 bases and V 1 base, and 8 bases lay outside the gene matches. From germline, CDR1 is GTSNPN and CDR2 SVGIG (reference sequence). The CDR3 covers 17 residues. CDR3 nucleotides: TGTGCCTGGAGTGCCGGGACTAGCGGGGGCGAGGGAGATACGCAGTATTTT. This encodes CAWSAGTSGGEGDTQYF.

The table lists this clone with a count of one. The V and J genes are TRBV30 and TRBJ1-5; D is uncertain. V was trimmed by 1 base and J by 0 bases, leaving 4 bases between them. CDR3 length equals 13 residues. CDR1 GTSNPN and CDR2 SVGIG come from the germline V gene (reference sequence). The CDR3 reads CAWSGYSNQPQHF. DNA for the CDR3: TGTGCCTGGAGTGGCTATAGCAATCAGCCCCAGCATTTT.

This chain connects TRBV7-6 to TRBJ2-7; a weak D match, TRBD2 (6 bases). Trimming pared 1 base from V and 5 bases from J, leaving 9 bases between. Germline V gene lookup returns CDR1 SGHVS and CDR2 FNYEAQ. The CDR3 totals 13 residues. The DNA for the CDR3 is TGTGCCAGCAGCTTAGTGTTAGCGGACGAGCAGTACTTC. The encoded protein is CASSLVLADEQYF.

J is TRBJ1-5 and V is TRBV6-1, with 10 bases matching TRBD1. Germline CDR1 is MNHNS and CDR2 is SASEGT. With V trimmed by 4 bases and J by 7 bases, 7 bases remained unmatched. This CDR3 has 15 residues. CDR3 loop: CASSVRDRGHQPQHF. In DNA, the CDR3 is TGTGCCAGCAGTGTCCGGGACAGGGGCCACCAGCCCCAGCATTTT.

The chain combines TRBV7-9 with TRBJ2-7; TRBD2 might be the D (5 bases). Germline CDR1 reads SEHNR; CDR2 reads FQNEAQ (reference sequence). The ends were cut back, 5 bases at V and 3 bases at J, with 11 bases in the middle. This CDR3 is 13 amino acids long. The CDR3 reads CASSLGEHYEQYF. The CDR3, as DNA: TGTGCCAGCAGCCTCGGGGAACACTACGAGCAGTACTTC.

The V gene is TRBV2, the J gene TRBJ2-2; D is possibly TRBD1 (5 bases). The germline V gene encodes CDR1 SNHLY and CDR2 FYNNEI. Trimming took off 6 bases at V and 10 bases at J, with 15 bases between the two ends. The CDR3 length is 13 residues. The CDR3 DNA is TGTGCCAGCAGCCAGACAGAGCCGGAGGAGCTGTTTTTT. This gives the protein CASSQTEPEELFF.

The rearrangement links TRBV6-1 to TRBJ2-7; D gene ambiguous. The V gene's germline CDR1 is MNHNS and CDR2 SASEGT. V was trimmed by 4 bases and J by 4 bases, leaving 14 bases between them. The CDR3 is 14 amino acids. The chain's CDR3 is CASSAPSSLYEQYF. In nucleotides, the CDR3 is TGTGCCAGCAGTGCACCCTCTAGTCTTTACGAGCAGTACTTC.

This chain uses TRBV6-5 with TRBJ2-7, with a tentative D call TRBD1 (5 bases). V was cut by 0 bases and J by 6 bases, with 9 bases left in between. Per germline, CDR1 MNHEY and CDR2 SVGAGI. CDR3 length equals 13 residues. CDR3 in amino acids: CASSYSRRGEQYF. CDR3 in DNA: TGTGCCAGCAGTTACTCGAGAAGGGGCGAGCAGTACTTC.

There are a few counts of this clone. The chain recombines TRBV19 with TRBJ2-7; TRBD2 matches 10 bases. The CDR3 runs to 16 residues. V lost 4 bases, J lost 7 bases, and 13 bases stayed unmatched. Germline-derived CDR1 and CDR2 are LNHDA and SQIVND (reference sequence). CDR3 sequence (DNA): TGTGCCAGTAGTAGGGTTGTTAGCGGGGGGACGGGGGAGCAGTACTTC. Protein: CASSRVVSGGTGEQYF.

This rearrangement joins TRBV27 to TRBJ1-2, with 9 bases fitting TRBD1. The CDR3 loop spans 16 amino acids. The V gene end was trimmed by 0 bases and the J gene end by 4 bases; junction bases not matched to a gene: 6. Germline V gene data show CDR1 as MNHEY and CDR2 as SMNVEV (reference sequence). The CDR3 nucleotides read TGTGCCAGCAGTTTATCAGGGACAGGGCCTTCCTATGGCTACACCTTC. Translated, it gives CASSLSGTGPSYGYTF.

This sequence joins TRBV18 and TRBJ1-1, with TRBD1 as a possible D gene (6 bases). Looked up from germline, CDR1 is KGHSH and CDR2 is LQKENI. CDR3 size: 14 residues. The ends were cut back, 3 bases at V and 1 base at J, with 9 bases in the middle. CDR3 amino acids: CASSPGQQNTEAFF. CDR3 bases: TGTGCCAGCTCACCCGGACAGCAGAACACTGAAGCTTTCTTT.